This T cell receptor beta chain derives from a study of T cells in women clearing cervical HPV infection. Using immunoSEQ multiplex PCR, the repertoire was profiled, and TCRdb retains in-frame clones only, with some absent. In all, the sample yields 20,000 to 30,000 clones. A remark on this clone: With the read ending 3 residues before the CDR3 end, the germline J gene is used to fill in that end.

CDR3 length: 18 residues. The V segment lost 2 bases and the J segment 5 bases; nucleotides outside the gene matches: 14. Germline loops: CDR1 SGHRS, CDR2 YFSETQ. The sequence was collected from a woman aged 18-69 years with a cervical HPV16 infection that either progressed to CIN3+ or cleared (not recorded which). This sequence joins TRBV5-1 and TRBJ2-1; TRBD2 matches at 9 bases. The specimen was blood buffy coat. The covered CDR3 bases are TGCGCCAGCAGCTTCTCTCCCCCCACTAGCGGGCCAAACAATGAG. Protein sequence: CASSFSPPTSGPNNE. In full, the CDR3 is CASSFSPPTSGPNNEQFF.